The entry below describes one T cell receptor beta chain. These data are taken from a study of CD8 T cells in Susac syndrome. Study summary: Patients with Susac syndrome were therapy-naive, on corticosteroids, or on intravenous immunoglobulin alone at blood draw.

It was with random hexamers that 0.5 to 1 ug RNA was reverse transcribed. MiXCR, applied by TCRdb to the immunoSEQ multiplex PCR reads, yields one record per CDR3 protein. The sample carries under 250,000 distinct CDR3 sequences, over 90% recorded once. Germline V gene sequence: CDR1 SGHDT, CDR2 YYEEEE. J was trimmed by 2 bases and V by 4 bases; bases with no gene match: 9. The CDR3 sequence is 15 residues long. The study sequenced TCR beta in blood CD8+ and CD4+ T cells. Diagnostic criteria for definite or probable disease, in their recently defined form, were met by the patients with Susac syndrome.

The chain combines TRBV5-6 with TRBJ2-7; TRBD1 aligns across 7 bases. Sample: CD4+ T cells from PBMCs. The clonotype was recovered from a human donor with Susac syndrome. The CDR3 DNA is TGTGCCAGCAGCAAAATCGGGGACAGAACCTACGAGCAGTACTTC. Protein sequence: CASSKIGDRTYEQYF.